This passage covers 24 T cell receptor beta chains from one sample sequenced in a study of a mutant IDH1 vaccine in newly diagnosed glioma. Time point described: week 5, during vaccination. Vaccination used 300 ug of mutant IDH1 20-mer peptide per dose, with topical imiquimod. Antigens for these TCRs are unknown. TCRdb's table, derived via immunoSEQ multiplex PCR, lists solely in-frame clones and lacks some. The sample shows more than 9,500 clones, more than 75% of them seen only once. The sample consisted of PBMCs, taken from a glioma patient whose treatment included an IDH1 peptide vaccine. The origin of the receptors is a woman between 40 and 50 years old with glioma. Some clones in this sample may be carry-over from other donors' samples.

The rearrangement links TRBV12-5 to TRBJ1-2; the D gene is possibly TRBD1 (6 bases). Trimming removed 6 bases from V and 3 bases from J, with 11 bases in between. Looked up from germline, CDR1 is LGHNT and CDR2 is FRNRAP. This CDR3 spans 13 amino acids. Here the CDR3 DNA reads TGTGCTAGTGGCTGGGGGGGCGACTATGGCTACACCTTC. Its protein product is CASGWGGDYGYTF.

The chain links TRBV7-2 to TRBJ1-5; no firm D call. The CDR3 is made up of 15 amino acids. V was shortened by 5 bases and J by 2 bases, with 13 bases between the two germline ends. Germline CDR1 reads SGHTA; CDR2 reads FQGNSA. CDR3 region: CASSPLGQGNQPQHF. CDR3 DNA sequence: TGTGCCAGCAGCCCATTAGGGCAGGGCAATCAGCCCCAGCATTTT.

The chain carries TRBV6-6 and TRBJ2-5; a weak D match, TRBD2 (5 bases). Trimming shortened V by 4 bases and J by 0 bases, and 15 bases separated the two germline ends. The germline gives CDR1 MNHNY, CDR2 SVGAGI (reference sequence). The CDR3 runs to 16 residues. Written as DNA, the CDR3 is TGTGCCAGCAGTTCGGGCTGGACTGCGTACCAAGAGACCCAGTACTTC. Translating it yields CASSSGWTAYQETQYF.

This chain connects TRBV5-4 to TRBJ2-1; no firm D call. CDR3 size: 13 residues. Germline CDR1 is SGHNT and CDR2 is YYREEE (reference sequence). Trimming removed 5 bases at V and 0 bases at J, with 6 bases between. The chain's CDR3 is CASRESSYNEQFF. As DNA, the CDR3 is TGTGCCAGCAGAGAGAGCTCCTACAATGAGCAGTTCTTC.

J is TRBJ2-7 and V is TRBV6-1; 7 positions match TRBD2. V gave up 7 bases and J gave up 2 bases; unmatched junction bases: 8. In germline, CDR1 is MNHNS, CDR2 SASEGT. This CDR3 has 14 residues. The CDR3, as DNA: TGTGCCAGCATGCCGGGACTATTCGCCTACGAGCAGTACTTC. Its protein is CASMPGLFAYEQYF.

The V call is TRBV6-5, the J call TRBJ1-3; D is perhaps TRBD1 (5 bases). Germline CDR1 reads MNHEY; CDR2 reads SVGAGI. V was pared by 5 bases and J by 2 bases, with 7 bases between. This CDR3 is built from 13 residues. DNA for the CDR3: TGTGCCAGCAGTAGACAGCCTGGAAACACCATATATTTT. Encoded protein: CASSRQPGNTIYF.

This clone was observed a single time. The V gene is TRBV11-2, the J gene TRBJ2-3; TRBD2 agrees at 12 bases. CDR1 and CDR2 (germline): SGHAT, FQNNGV. This CDR3 has 17 amino acids. With V trimmed by 1 base and J by 3 bases, 5 bases remained unmatched. This CDR3 reads CASSLGTSGMRTDTQYF. The CDR3 DNA sequence: TGTGCCAGCAGCTTAGGGACTAGCGGGATGAGGACAGATACGCAGTATTTT.

This chain joins TRBV5-8 and TRBJ2-2, with D uncertain. Germline V lookup: CDR1 SGHTS, CDR2 YDEGEE. CDR3 length: 15 residues. Trimming took off 2 bases at V and 1 base at J, with 9 bases between the two ends. The CDR3: CASSLWAKNTGELFF. The DNA of the CDR3 is TGTGCCAGCAGCTTATGGGCAAAGAACACCGGGGAGCTGTTTTTT.

V and J are TRBV5-4 and TRBJ1-5; no clear D. There are 14 residues in the CDR3. Germline assignment: CDR1 SGHNT and CDR2 YYREEE (reference sequence). The ends were cut back, 4 bases at V and 7 bases at J, with 15 bases in the middle. Here the CDR3 reads CASSQDPGSQPQHF. The CDR3 DNA is TGTGCCAGCAGCCAAGACCCCGGGAGCCAGCCCCAGCATTTT. The entire variable domain, with the rest obtained from reference TRBV5-4 and TRBJ1-5, is as follows: ETGVTQSPTHLIKTRGQQVTLRCSSQSGHNTVSWYQQALGQGPQFIFQYYREEENGRGNFPPRFSGLQFPNYSSELNVNALELDDSALYLCASSQDPGSQPQHFGDGTRLSIL.

This chain joins TRBV11-2 and TRBJ2-5; 7 nucleotides match TRBD2. The J segment lost 5 bases and the V segment lost 1 base, leaving 1 base of the junction unmatched. The CDR3 consists of 13 residues. Looked up from germline, CDR1 is SGHAT and CDR2 is FQNNGV. In DNA form, the CDR3 reads TGTGCCAGCAGCTTAGGGGGAGGGGAGACCCAGTACTTC. Translation: CASSLGGGETQYF.

The chain links TRBV4-1 to TRBJ2-4; D unresolved. CDR3 length equals 16 residues. Trimming left V 2 bases short and J 0 bases short, with 11 bases between. The germline CDR1 and CDR2 sequences are MGHRA and YSYEKL. The CDR3 nucleotides read TGCGCCAGCAGCCAATCTCTTTTTTTAGCCAAAAACATTCAGTACTTC. Its protein product is CASSQSLFLAKNIQYF.

V gene TRBV7-2 combines with J gene TRBJ2-5; no definite D call. This CDR3 comprises 13 residues. CDR1 is SGHTA, CDR2 FQGNSA, per germline. V shed 2 bases and J shed 4 bases, with 8 bases lying between them. CDR3 sequence (DNA): TGTGCCAGCAGCTTAACACTAACAGAGACCCAGTACTTC. Protein sequence: CASSLTLTETQYF.

CDR3 sequence reads: CASSPTTGSEETQYF. In DNA form, the CDR3 reads TGTGCCAGCAGCCCTACGACAGGGTCTGAAGAGACCCAGTACTTC. This chain joins TRBV7-9 and TRBJ2-5; 7 bases map to TRBD1. After removal of 5 bases from V and 3 bases from J, the junction contained 9 bases not matched to a gene. Germline loops: CDR1 SEHNR, CDR2 FQNEAQ (reference sequence). The CDR3 has 15 residues.

The rearrangement joins TRBV2 to TRBJ2-1; D is uncertain. The CDR3 has 11 residues. Looked up from germline, CDR1 is SNHLY and CDR2 is FYNNEI. Trimming removed 6 bases at V and 8 bases at J, with 8 bases between. As DNA, the CDR3 is TGTGCCAGCAGGCTGGTTTATGAGCAGTTCTTC. This sequence encodes CASRLVYEQFF.

The chain combines TRBV15 with TRBJ2-3; TRBD1 agrees at 7 bases. This CDR3 has 15 residues. Germline loops: CDR1 LNHNV, CDR2 YYDKDF (reference sequence). V was clipped by 4 bases and J by 6 bases; unmatched bases: 10. CDR3 in amino acids: CATSNPKGAADTQYF. The CDR3, as DNA: TGTGCCACCAGCAACCCGAAGGGGGCGGCGGATACGCAGTATTTT.

The chain couples TRBV6-4 to TRBJ2-2; either TRBD1 or TRBD2 may fit D (5 bases each). The CDR3 runs to 14 residues. Per the germline V gene, CDR1 is MRHNA and CDR2 is SNTAGT. V shed 0 bases and J shed 5 bases, with 7 bases lying between them. The CDR3 loop reads CASSDSGETGELFF. For the CDR3, the DNA is TGTGCCAGCAGTGACTCGGGGGAGACCGGGGAGCTGTTTTTT.

The chain has TRBV6-1 and TRBJ1-6; maybe TRBD1 (6 bases). V lost 1 base to trimming and J lost 7 bases, with 14 bases between them. The CDR3 runs 16 residues. Germline loops: CDR1 MNHNS, CDR2 SASEGT. The CDR3 DNA reads TGTGCCAGCAGTGAAGATAGGGGGGGGCGAAATTCACCCCTCCACTTT. It specifies CASSEDRGGRNSPLHF.

V usage is TRBV5-4 and J usage is TRBJ1-1, with TRBD1 as a possible D gene (5 bases). This CDR3 has 15 amino acids. V lost 2 bases and J 4 bases, leaving 15 bases between the germline ends. Germline V gene sequence: CDR1 SGHNT, CDR2 YYREEE (reference sequence). CDR3 in amino acids: CASSLMGVRGTEAFF. In DNA form, the CDR3 reads TGTGCCAGCAGCTTAATGGGGGTCAGAGGCACTGAAGCTTTCTTT.

The genes are TRBV4-1 and TRBJ1-2, with a possible D match to TRBD1 (5 bases). This CDR3 has 17 residues. The germline V and J ends were trimmed by 0 bases and 6 bases, with 20 bases remaining between them. Looked up from germline, CDR1 is MGHRA and CDR2 is YSYEKL. CDR3 amino acids: CASSQDQNFGGRDGYTF. CDR3 nucleotide sequence: TGCGCCAGCAGCCAAGATCAGAACTTTGGGGGAAGAGATGGCTACACCTTC.

The rearrangement links TRBV7-2 to TRBJ2-6; maybe TRBD2 (5 bases). Deletions cut 1 base from V and 0 bases from J, with 10 bases between. The germline V gene has CDR1 SGHTA and CDR2 FQGNSA. The CDR3 extends over 17 amino acids. CDR3 protein: CASSLESGHSGANVLTF. The CDR3 DNA sequence: TGTGCCAGCAGCTTAGAGAGCGGCCACTCTGGGGCCAACGTCCTGACTTTC.

CDR3 sequence (DNA): TGTGCCAGCAGCCTGTGGGGGGAGAACACTGAAGCTTTCTTT. Encoded protein: CASSLWGENTEAFF. The chain couples TRBV11-2 to TRBJ1-1; TRBD1 is a possible D gene (5 bases). Germline V lookup: CDR1 SGHAT, CDR2 FQNNGV. V lost 5 bases and J 1 base, leaving 11 bases between the germline ends. CDR3 size: 14 residues.

The chain carries TRBV6-1 and TRBJ1-2; D is perhaps TRBD1 (5 bases). The CDR3 is 14 residues long. V was cut by 1 base and J by 5 bases, with 11 bases left in between. Germline assignment: CDR1 MNHNS and CDR2 SASEGT. The CDR3, as DNA: TGTGCCAGCAGTGAAGGGGGCCGGAGATATGGCTACACCTTC. It is translated as CASSEGGRRYGYTF.

The CDR3 region is CASSPGRTLEQYF. CDR3 coding DNA: TGTGCCAGCAGCCCCGGGCGGACACTCGAGCAGTACTTC. The chain is built from TRBV9 and TRBJ2-7; the D gene is possibly TRBD1 (5 bases). Germline V CDR1 and CDR2: SGDLS, YYNGEE. The CDR3 has 13 residues. The V gene lost 4 bases and the J gene lost 6 bases, with 14 bases spanning the gap.

This clone was found once. CDR3 in amino acids: CASSISDNQPQHF. The CDR3, as DNA: TGTGCCAGTAGTATTTCAGACAATCAGCCCCAGCATTTT. This chain uses TRBV19 with TRBJ1-5; D uncertain. The V and J ends lost 3 bases and 3 bases respectively, with 6 bases between them. Germline CDR1 is LNHDA and CDR2 is SQIVND (reference sequence). The CDR3 is made up of 13 amino acids.